In its sample, the clone carrying this T cell receptor beta chain was seen a few times. No antigen is known for it. What was sequenced were expressed TCRB transcripts, since all of the isolated RNA had been reverse transcribed. The method was immunoSEQ multiplex PCR; TCRdb's version includes in-frame clones alone and lacks a portion of them. The sample includes a few hundred thousand clones, roughly 11% of them seen just once. Every single donor gave one heparinised blood draw, and these averaged roughly 120 mL. This CDR3 region has 17 residues. The germline CDR1 and CDR2 sequences are MGHRA and YSYEKL. The V end was cut by 0 bases, the J end by 0 bases, with 9 bases between. This sample stems from a study of beta chain features in type 1 diabetes. Study at large: Age, gender, cell numbers and subset yield matched between patients and controls. Examination covered approximately 100 million sorted cells spanning all samples.

General observations from the study: All four CD4+ subsets from Type 1 diabetes patients carried moderately but significantly shorter TCRB CDR3s.

The clonotype was recovered from a man aged 25-45 years with type 1 diabetes. The chain carries TRBV4-1 and TRBJ2-6; D is undetermined. Source material: naive CD4+ T cells from blood. The DNA for the CDR3 is TGCGCCAGCAGCCAAGATCTAGAGTCCTCTGGGGCCAACGTCCTGACTTTC. This gives the protein CASSQDLESSGANVLTF.